Listed below are T cell receptor beta chains from one sample, sequenced in a study of cytomegalovirus exposure and HLA in healthy donors. Using immunoSEQ multiplex PCR, the repertoire was profiled, and TCRdb retains in-frame clones only, with some absent. This sample has about 160,000 clones, with less than 90% found just once. Sequencing input: PBMCs. The receptor set was obtained from a man aged 25 to 40 in good health and CMV-seronegative. CDR3s leave out the opening cysteine and the closing phenylalanine or tryptophan. The order of the fields is CDR3 protein, J gene, D gene, CDR3 length, V gene. The D gene is left open where the match is weak.

ASSYSSDSYNEQF,TRBJ2-1,.,13,TRBV6-5
ASTGSYNSPLH,TRBJ1-6,.,11,TRBV27
SVEGLDTEAF,TRBJ1-1,.,10,TRBV29-1
ASSLLGGPDTQY,TRBJ2-3,.,12,TRBV5-1
ASSQGRSANYEQY,TRBJ2-7,.,13,TRBV14
ASSLGQGRPYEQY,TRBJ2-7,TRBD1,13,TRBV5-6
ASSFRWSRTGDTQY,TRBJ2-3,.,14,TRBV27
ASSLGFTSIGQETQY,TRBJ2-5,.,15,TRBV5-1
AWGRDTNTDTQY,TRBJ2-3,.,12,TRBV30
ASSLAAGGHNEQF,TRBJ2-1,TRBD2,13,TRBV7-3
ASNPPGQGLVGGYT,TRBJ1-2,TRBD1,14,TRBV2
ASREVPKQY,TRBJ2-5,TRBD2,9,TRBV2
ASSLRASGGKETQY,TRBJ2-5,TRBD2,14,TRBV5-1
AWSVVGAKRGDTQY,TRBJ2-3,.,14,TRBV30
ASSLEVWTSPGEQF,TRBJ2-1,TRBD2,14,TRBV7-6
ASSYTGELF,TRBJ2-2,.,9,TRBV28
ASSPRGRIGIASGGDHYEQY,TRBJ2-7,TRBD2,20,TRBV27
ASMTGGSGANVLT,TRBJ2-6,.,13,TRBV13
ASKGAPVQETQY,TRBJ2-5,TRBD1,12,TRBV5-5
ASASDAYSLETQY,TRBJ2-5,.,13,TRBV28
ASSPSLDRGTEAF,TRBJ1-1,TRBD1,13,TRBV18
ASSSPTWPSYEQY,TRBJ2-7,.,13,TRBV27
ATSRLSGIGLSTDTQY,TRBJ2-3,TRBD2,16,TRBV15
ASSLAVSSGNTIY,TRBJ1-3,.,13,TRBV5-5
ASSPRERELF,TRBJ2-2,.,10,TRBV4-2
ASSSITGVFGLELF,TRBJ1-4,TRBD1,14,TRBV27
ASSRRGLGNTIY,TRBJ1-3,.,12,TRBV9
ASSSRLEETQY,TRBJ2-5,.,11,TRBV18
ASSSRPEAPQH,TRBJ1-5,.,11,TRBV27
ASALRGQGDYT,TRBJ1-2,TRBD1,11,TRBV19
ASSTFTGGIDGYT,TRBJ1-2,TRBD1,13,TRBV2
ASRLALYRGVRETQY,TRBJ2-5,.,15,TRBV12-2
ASSILSGGPTDTQY,TRBJ2-3,TRBD2,14,TRBV27